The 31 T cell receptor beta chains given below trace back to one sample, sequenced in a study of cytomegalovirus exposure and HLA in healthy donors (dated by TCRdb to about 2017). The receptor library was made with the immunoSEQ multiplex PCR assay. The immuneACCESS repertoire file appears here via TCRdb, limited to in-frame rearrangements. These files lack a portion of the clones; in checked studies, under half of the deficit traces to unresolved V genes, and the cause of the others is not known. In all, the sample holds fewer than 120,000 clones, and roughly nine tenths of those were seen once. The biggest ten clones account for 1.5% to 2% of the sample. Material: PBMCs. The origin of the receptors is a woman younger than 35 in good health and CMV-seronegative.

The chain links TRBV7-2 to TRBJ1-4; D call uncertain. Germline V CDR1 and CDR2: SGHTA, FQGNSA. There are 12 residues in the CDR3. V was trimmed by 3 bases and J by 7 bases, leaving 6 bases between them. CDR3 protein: CASSFGAEKLFF. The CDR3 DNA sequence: TGTGCCAGCAGCTTCGGAGCTGAAAAACTGTTTTTT.

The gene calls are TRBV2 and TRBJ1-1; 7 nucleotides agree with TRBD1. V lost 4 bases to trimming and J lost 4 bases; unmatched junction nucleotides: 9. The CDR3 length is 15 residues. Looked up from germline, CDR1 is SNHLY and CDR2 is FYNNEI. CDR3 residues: CASSAFQGGGTEAFF. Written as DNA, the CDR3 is TGTGCCAGCAGTGCATTTCAGGGGGGTGGCACTGAAGCTTTCTTT.

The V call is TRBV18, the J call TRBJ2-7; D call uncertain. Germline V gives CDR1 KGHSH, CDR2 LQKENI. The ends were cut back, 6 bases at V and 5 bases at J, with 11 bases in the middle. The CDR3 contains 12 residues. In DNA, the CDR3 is TGTGCCAGCTCCCCGGAGCGTAACGAGCAGTACTTC. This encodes CASSPERNEQYF.

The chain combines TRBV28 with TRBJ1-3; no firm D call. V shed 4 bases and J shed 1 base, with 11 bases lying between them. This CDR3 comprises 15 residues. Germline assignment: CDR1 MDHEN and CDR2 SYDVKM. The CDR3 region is CASSSLGDSGNTIYF. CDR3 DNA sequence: TGTGCCAGCAGTTCCCTCGGGGATTCTGGAAACACCATATATTTT.

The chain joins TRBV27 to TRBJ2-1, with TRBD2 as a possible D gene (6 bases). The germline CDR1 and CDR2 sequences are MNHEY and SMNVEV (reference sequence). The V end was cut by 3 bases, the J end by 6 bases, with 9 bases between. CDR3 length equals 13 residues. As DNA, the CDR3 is TGTGCCAGCAGTTTTTCGGGGGTCAATGAGCAGTTCTTC. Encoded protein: CASSFSGVNEQFF.

CDR3 in amino acids: CASSSISQATDEQYF. CDR3 DNA sequence: TGTGCCAGCAGTTCTATATCACAGGCCACTGACGAGCAGTACTTC. The rearrangement joins TRBV27 to TRBJ2-7; D perhaps matches TRBD1 (5 bases). This CDR3 has 15 amino acids. Germline CDR1 is MNHEY and CDR2 is SMNVEV (reference sequence). Trimming left V 4 bases short and J 5 bases short, with 18 bases between.

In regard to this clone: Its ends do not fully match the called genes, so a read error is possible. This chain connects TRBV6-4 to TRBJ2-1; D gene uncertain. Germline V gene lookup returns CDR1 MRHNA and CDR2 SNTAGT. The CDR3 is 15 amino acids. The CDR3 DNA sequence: TGTGCCAGCAGTGACTCGATTTACCCCTACCATGAGCAGTTCTTC. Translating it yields CASSDSIYPYHEQFF.

CDR3 DNA: TGTGCCAGCAGTGTCACCGGGACAGGGGGCTGGGACGAGCAGTACTTC. Translation gives CASSVTGTGGWDEQYF. The chain employs TRBV6-1 and TRBJ2-7; TRBD1 aligns across 12 bases. Germline CDR1 and CDR2: MNHNS and SASEGT. V dropped 4 bases and J dropped 5; count of bases not matched to a gene: 9. This CDR3 is 16 amino acids long.

The CDR3 region is CASSPPQGVQETQYF. In DNA, the CDR3 is TGCGCCAGCAGCCCCCCACAGGGGGTCCAAGAGACCCAGTACTTC. This chain connects TRBV5-1 to TRBJ2-5; 8 bases are a match to TRBD1. Germline V lookup: CDR1 SGHRS, CDR2 YFSETQ. This CDR3 region has 15 residues. Trimming took 4 bases from V and 1 from J; bases not matched to a gene: 6.

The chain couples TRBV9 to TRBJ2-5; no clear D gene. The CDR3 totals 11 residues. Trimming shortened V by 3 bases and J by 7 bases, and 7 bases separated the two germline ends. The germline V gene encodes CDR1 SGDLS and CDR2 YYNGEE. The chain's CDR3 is CASSDPGTQYF. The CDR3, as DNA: TGTGCCAGCAGCGACCCCGGGACCCAGTACTTC. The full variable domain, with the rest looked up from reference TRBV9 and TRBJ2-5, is DSGVTQTPKHLITATGQRVTLRCSPRSGDLSVYWYQQSLDQGLQFLIQYYNGEERAKGNILERFSAQQFPDLHSELNLSSLELGDSALYFCASSDPGTQYFGPGTRLLVL.

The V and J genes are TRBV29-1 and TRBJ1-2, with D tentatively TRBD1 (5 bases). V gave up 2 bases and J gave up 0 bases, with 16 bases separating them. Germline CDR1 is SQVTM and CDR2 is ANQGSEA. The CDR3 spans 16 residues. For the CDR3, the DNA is TGCAGCGTTGAAAAGGTTGTAACAGGAGCTAACTATGGCTACACCTTC. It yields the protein CSVEKVVTGANYGYTF.

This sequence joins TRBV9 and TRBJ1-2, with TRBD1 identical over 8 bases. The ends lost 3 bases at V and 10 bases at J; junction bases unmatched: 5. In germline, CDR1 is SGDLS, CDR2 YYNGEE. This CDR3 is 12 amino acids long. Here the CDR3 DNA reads TGTGCCAGCAGCGATCGGACAGGGACCTACACCTTC. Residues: CASSDRTGTYTF.

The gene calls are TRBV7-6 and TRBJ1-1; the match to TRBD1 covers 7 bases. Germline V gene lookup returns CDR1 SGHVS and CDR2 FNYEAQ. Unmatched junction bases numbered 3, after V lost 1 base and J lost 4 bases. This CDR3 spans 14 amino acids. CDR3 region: CASSLGQGATEAFF. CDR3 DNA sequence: TGTGCCAGCAGCTTAGGACAGGGTGCCACTGAAGCTTTCTTT.

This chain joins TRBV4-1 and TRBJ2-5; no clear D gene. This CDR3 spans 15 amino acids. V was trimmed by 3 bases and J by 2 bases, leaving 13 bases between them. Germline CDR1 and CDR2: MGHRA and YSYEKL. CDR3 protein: CASSQRNREQETQYF. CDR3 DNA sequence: TGCGCCAGCAGCCAGCGCAACAGAGAACAAGAGACCCAGTACTTC.

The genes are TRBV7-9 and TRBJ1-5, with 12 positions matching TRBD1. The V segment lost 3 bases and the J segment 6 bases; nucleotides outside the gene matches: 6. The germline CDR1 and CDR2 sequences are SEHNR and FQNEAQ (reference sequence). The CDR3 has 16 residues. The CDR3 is CASSLGTGGLRQPQHF. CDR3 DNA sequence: TGTGCCAGCAGCTTGGGGACAGGGGGCCTTCGTCAGCCCCAGCATTTT.

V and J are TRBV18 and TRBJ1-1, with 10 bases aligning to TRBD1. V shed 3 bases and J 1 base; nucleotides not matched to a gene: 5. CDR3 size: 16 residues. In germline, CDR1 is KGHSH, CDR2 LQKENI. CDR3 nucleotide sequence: TGTGCCAGCTCACCGACCCGGGACAGGGGGAACACTGAAGCTTTCTTT. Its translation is CASSPTRDRGNTEAFF.

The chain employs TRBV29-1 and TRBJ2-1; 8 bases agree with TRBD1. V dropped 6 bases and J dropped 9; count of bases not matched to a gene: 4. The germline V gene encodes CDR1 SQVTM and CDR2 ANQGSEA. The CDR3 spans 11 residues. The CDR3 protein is CSVDRGGEQFF. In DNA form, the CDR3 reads TGCAGCGTCGACAGGGGCGGTGAGCAGTTCTTC.

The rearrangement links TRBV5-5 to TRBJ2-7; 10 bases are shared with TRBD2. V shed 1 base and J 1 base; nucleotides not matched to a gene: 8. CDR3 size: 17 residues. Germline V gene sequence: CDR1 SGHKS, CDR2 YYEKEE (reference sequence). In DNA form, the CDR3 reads TGTGCCAGCAGCTTGTGGGGTAGCGGGAGGACATCCTACGAGCAGTACTTC. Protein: CASSLWGSGRTSYEQYF.

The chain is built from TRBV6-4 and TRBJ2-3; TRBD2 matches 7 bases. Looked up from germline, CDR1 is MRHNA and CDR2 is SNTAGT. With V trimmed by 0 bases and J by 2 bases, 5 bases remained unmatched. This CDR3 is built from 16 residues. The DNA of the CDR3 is TGTGCCAGCAGTGACTCGGCGCGGGGGACCACAGATACGCAGTATTTT. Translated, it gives CASSDSARGTTDTQYF.

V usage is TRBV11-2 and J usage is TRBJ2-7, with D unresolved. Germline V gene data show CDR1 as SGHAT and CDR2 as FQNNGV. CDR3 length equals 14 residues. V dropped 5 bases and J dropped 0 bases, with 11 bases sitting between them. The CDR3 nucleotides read TGTGCCAGCAGCCCAGCAGGAAGCTCCTACGAGCAGTACTTC. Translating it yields CASSPAGSSYEQYF.

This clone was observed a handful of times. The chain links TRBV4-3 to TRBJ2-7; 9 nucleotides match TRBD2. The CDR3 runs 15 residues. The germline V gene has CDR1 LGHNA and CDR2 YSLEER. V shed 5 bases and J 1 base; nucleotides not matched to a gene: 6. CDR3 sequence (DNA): TGCGCCAGCAGCAAGCGACTAGCGGAATCCTACGAGCAGTACTTC. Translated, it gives CASSKRLAESYEQYF.

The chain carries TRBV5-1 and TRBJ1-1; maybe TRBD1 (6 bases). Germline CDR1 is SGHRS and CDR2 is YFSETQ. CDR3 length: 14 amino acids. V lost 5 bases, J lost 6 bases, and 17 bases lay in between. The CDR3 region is CASRSVGAGPEAFF. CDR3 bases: TGCGCCAGCAGGTCGGTGGGGGCGGGCCCTGAAGCTTTCTTT.

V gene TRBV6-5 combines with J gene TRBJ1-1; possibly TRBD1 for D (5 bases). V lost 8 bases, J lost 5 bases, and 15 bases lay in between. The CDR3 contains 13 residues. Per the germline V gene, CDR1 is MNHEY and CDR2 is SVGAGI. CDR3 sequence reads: CASGYVGETEAFF. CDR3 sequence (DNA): TGTGCCAGCGGATATGTAGGGGAAACTGAAGCTTTCTTT.

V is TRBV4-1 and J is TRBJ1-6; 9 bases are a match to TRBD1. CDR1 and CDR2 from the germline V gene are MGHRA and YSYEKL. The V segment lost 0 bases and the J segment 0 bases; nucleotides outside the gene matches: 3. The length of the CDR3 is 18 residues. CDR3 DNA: TGCGCCAGCAGCCAAGAAGGGACAGGGAGCTCCTATAATTCACCCCTCCACTTT. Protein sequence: CASSQEGTGSSYNSPLHF.

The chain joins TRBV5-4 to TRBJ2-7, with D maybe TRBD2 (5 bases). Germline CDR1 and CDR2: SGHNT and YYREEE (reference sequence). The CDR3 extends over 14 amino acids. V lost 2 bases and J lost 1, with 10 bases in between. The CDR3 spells CASSFGRTSYEQYF. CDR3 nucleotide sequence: TGTGCCAGCAGCTTTGGACGGACTTCCTACGAGCAGTACTTC. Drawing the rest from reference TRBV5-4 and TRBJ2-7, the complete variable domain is ETGVTQSPTHLIKTRGQQVTLRCSSQSGHNTVSWYQQALGQGPQFIFQYYREEENGRGNFPPRFSGLQFPNYSSELNVNALELDDSALYLCASSFGRTSYEQYFGPGTRLTVT.

This CDR3 is CASSESGTNYGYTF. The CDR3 DNA reads as TGTGCCAGCAGTGAATCAGGGACTAACTATGGCTACACCTTC. The chain has TRBV25-1 and TRBJ1-2, with a weak D call TRBD1 (5 bases). V dropped 1 base and J dropped 0 bases, with 6 bases sitting between them. CDR1 is MGHDK, CDR2 SYGVNS, per germline. The CDR3 contains 14 residues.

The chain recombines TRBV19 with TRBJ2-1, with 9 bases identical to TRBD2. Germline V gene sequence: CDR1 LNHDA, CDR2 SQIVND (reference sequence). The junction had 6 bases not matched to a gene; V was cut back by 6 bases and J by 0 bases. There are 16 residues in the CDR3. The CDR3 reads CASREAGGSSYNEQFF. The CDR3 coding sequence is TGTGCCAGTAGGGAGGCGGGGGGGAGCTCCTACAATGAGCAGTTCTTC.

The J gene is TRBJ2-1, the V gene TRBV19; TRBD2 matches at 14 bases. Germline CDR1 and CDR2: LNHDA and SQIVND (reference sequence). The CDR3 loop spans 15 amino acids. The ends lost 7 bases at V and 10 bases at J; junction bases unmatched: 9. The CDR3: CASKRGLAGAIEQFF. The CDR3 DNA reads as TGTGCCAGTAAGAGGGGACTAGCGGGAGCCATCGAGCAGTTCTTC.

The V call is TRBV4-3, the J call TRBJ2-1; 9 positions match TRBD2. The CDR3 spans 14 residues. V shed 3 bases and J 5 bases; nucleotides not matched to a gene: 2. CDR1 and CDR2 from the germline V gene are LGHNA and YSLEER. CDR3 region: CASSHSGGNNEQFF. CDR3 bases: TGCGCCAGCAGCCATAGCGGGGGAAACAATGAGCAGTTCTTC.

This CDR3 is CASSSTGDYNSPLHF. The DNA of the CDR3 is TGTGCCAGCAGTTCGACAGGGGACTATAATTCACCCCTCCACTTT. V is TRBV27 and J is TRBJ1-6; 8 bases match TRBD1. With V trimmed by 4 bases and J by 3 bases, 2 bases remained unmatched. This CDR3 has 15 amino acids. CDR1 and CDR2 (germline): MNHEY, SMNVEV (reference sequence).

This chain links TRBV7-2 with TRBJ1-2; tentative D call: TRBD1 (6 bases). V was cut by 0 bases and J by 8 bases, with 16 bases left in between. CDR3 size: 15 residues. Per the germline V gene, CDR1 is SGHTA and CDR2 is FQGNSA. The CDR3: CASSLAQWGLEGYTF. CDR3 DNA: TGTGCCAGCAGCTTAGCGCAATGGGGGCTGGAAGGCTACACCTTC.